The 24 T cell receptor beta chains below all came from one sample that was sequenced in a study of human T cells and chemical hapten exposure. Time point specified: patch test 3, about 24 weeks after DPC sensitization. Treatment indicated: therapeutic diphenylcyclopropenone sensitization with weekly scalp DPC. TCRdb reanalysed the RACE reads using MiXCR and keeps one entry per CDR3 protein. The sample includes fewer than 100,000 distinct CDR3 sequences, about 11% seen only once; the top ten take 1.1%. The material sequenced was whole blood, taken in connection with sensitization to the hapten diphenylcyclopropenone (DPC). The receptors originated from a woman aged 25 to 39 with alopecia areata. Some clones in this sample may be carry-over from other donors' samples.

This clonotype was seen a few times. The rearrangement links TRBV6-2 or TRBV6-3 to TRBJ2-5; no firm D call. This CDR3 has 12 amino acids. Between the trimmed V and J ends, which lost 6 bases and 4 bases, there was a span of 9 bases. Looked up from germline, CDR1 is MNHEY and CDR2 is SVGEGT. Here the CDR3 reads CASRADRETQYF. CDR3 DNA sequence: TGTGCCAGCAGGGCGGATCGAGAGACCCAGTACTTC.

This clonotype was found many times. This chain connects TRBV5-1 to TRBJ1-5, with 7 bases fitting TRBD1. Losses at the gene ends were 3 bases for V and 5 bases for J; bases not matched to a gene: 8. From germline, CDR1 is SGHRS and CDR2 YFSETQ. CDR3 length: 15 amino acids. The CDR3 is CASSSGQPGDQPQHF. The CDR3 coding sequence is TGCGCCAGCAGCTCGGGACAGCCTGGGGATCAGCCCCAGCATTTT.

The rearrangement uses TRBV7-6 and TRBJ2-1; D is unclear. The V gene's germline CDR1 is SGHVS and CDR2 FNYEAQ. The CDR3 has 16 amino acids. With 1 base removed from V and 2 bases from J, the gap between germline ends came to 12 bases. CDR3 amino acids: CASSLEAIPAYNEQFF. The CDR3 DNA sequence: TGTGCCAGCAGCTTAGAGGCAATCCCCGCCTACAATGAGCAGTTCTTC.

There are many counts of this clonotype. The CDR3 region is CASSLAGLETQYF. As DNA, the CDR3 is TGTGCCAGCAGTCTAGCGGGGCTCGAGACCCAGTACTTC. The chain couples TRBV11-2 to TRBJ2-5, with 9 bases fitting TRBD2. J lost 5 bases, V lost 6 bases, and 4 bases had no gene match. The CDR3 is made up of 13 amino acids. Germline V gene data show CDR1 as SGHAT and CDR2 as FQNNGV.

The rearrangement links TRBV20-1 to TRBJ2-2; D is unresolved. In germline, CDR1 is DFQATT, CDR2 SNEGSKA (reference sequence). V gave up 4 bases and J gave up 1 base, with 10 bases separating them. This CDR3 has 14 residues. DNA of the CDR3: TGCAGTGCTACAGGCACCATGAACACCGGGGAGCTGTTTTTT. The encoded protein is CSATGTMNTGELFF.

This clonotype was picked up many times. The chain is built from TRBV3-1 and TRBJ1-5; D not resolved. Germline V lookup: CDR1 LGHDT, CDR2 YNNKEL (reference sequence). V dropped 0 bases and J dropped 0 bases, with 3 bases sitting between them. The CDR3 sequence is 14 residues long. CDR3 nucleotide sequence: TGTGCCAGCAGCCAAGAGTATAGCAATCAGCCCCAGCATTTT. Residues: CASSQEYSNQPQHF.

In this sample, this clonotype turned up many times. The V and J genes are TRBV3-1 and TRBJ2-4; maybe TRBD1 (6 bases). Germline CDR1 and CDR2: LGHDT and YNNKEL (reference sequence). The length of the CDR3 is 14 residues. Trimming took off 2 bases at V and 1 base at J, with 6 bases between the two ends. CDR3 nucleotides: TGTGCCAGCAGCCAACAGGGGGCCAAAAACATTCAGTACTTC. Its translation is CASSQQGAKNIQYF.

This clonotype was seen at least ten times. The chain carries TRBV4-3 and TRBJ2-7; D remains ambiguous. The V and J ends lost 0 bases and 3 bases respectively, with 12 bases between them. The germline gives CDR1 LGHNA, CDR2 YSLEER. The CDR3 spans 15 residues. CDR3 sequence reads: CASSQDGHGYYEQYF. The CDR3 DNA sequence: TGCGCCAGCAGCCAAGATGGGCACGGCTACTACGAGCAGTACTTC.

This clonotype came up a few times. The genes are TRBV6-4 and TRBJ2-2, with D maybe TRBD1 (5 bases). V lost 3 bases and J lost 3, with 5 bases in between. The CDR3 totals 13 residues. CDR1 is MRHNA, CDR2 SNTAGT, per germline. The CDR3 bases are TGTGCCAGCAGTGAAGGGGACACCGGGGAGCTGTTTTTT. It specifies CASSEGDTGELFF.

This chain links TRBV11-1 with TRBJ2-1; the D is unclear. Trimming left V 5 bases short and J 10 bases short, with 15 bases between. Per the germline V gene, CDR1 is SGHAT and CDR2 is FQDESV (reference sequence). CDR3 length equals 13 residues. The CDR3 DNA sequence: TGTGCCAGCAGCCTAGGGCCCATTTGGGAGCAGTTCTTC. This codes for CASSLGPIWEQFF.

This chain uses TRBV6-2 or TRBV6-3 with TRBJ2-3; TRBD2 aligns across 9 bases. Germline CDR1 and CDR2: MNHEY and SVGEGT. The trim removed 4 bases at V and 2 bases at J, leaving 1 base unmatched. The CDR3 spans 14 residues. CDR3 bases: TGTGCCAGCAGTTCTAGCGGGGACACAGATACGCAGTATTTT. Its protein is CASSSSGDTDTQYF.

This clonotype was recorded a few times. V and J are TRBV5-6 and TRBJ2-1, with D perhaps TRBD2 (6 bases). This CDR3 is built from 16 residues. Trimming took off 0 bases at V and 10 bases at J, with 20 bases between the two ends. The germline V gene has CDR1 SGHDT and CDR2 YYEEEE. The CDR3 loop is CASSLAGRRAEGEQFF. The CDR3 DNA reads as TGTGCCAGCAGCTTGGCGGGCAGGAGGGCCGAGGGGGAGCAGTTCTTC.

This clonotype has at least ten counts. The chain carries TRBV6-2 or TRBV6-3 and TRBJ2-1; 15 nucleotides line up with TRBD2. The CDR3 length is 16 residues. Germline-derived CDR1 and CDR2 are MNHEY and SVGEGT. V gave up 5 bases and J gave up 10 bases; unmatched junction bases: 9. The CDR3 sequence: CASSTGTSGGPREQFF. CDR3 nucleotides: TGTGCCAGCAGTACCGGGACTAGCGGGGGGCCACGGGAGCAGTTCTTC.

This clonotype was detected many times. The V call is TRBV4-1, the J call TRBJ2-5; D is undetermined. V was clipped by 1 base and J by 5 bases, with 17 bases between them. The CDR3 runs to 16 residues. CDR1 MGHRA and CDR2 YSYEKL come from the germline V gene. CDR3 amino acids: CASSQAPVPGVETQYF. As DNA, the CDR3 is TGCGCCAGCAGCCAAGCCCCGGTCCCAGGCGTGGAGACCCAGTACTTC.

This clonotype was counted ten times or more. This chain connects TRBV9 to TRBJ2-1; 7 bases line up with TRBD2. Losses at the gene ends were 4 bases for V and 7 bases for J; bases not matched to a gene: 5. This CDR3 has 13 amino acids. Germline V lookup: CDR1 SGDLS, CDR2 YYNGEE. The CDR3 coding sequence is TGTGCCAGCAGCTCAGCCGGGGGGAATGAGCAGTTCTTC. Amino acid sequence: CASSSAGGNEQFF.

This clonotype was observed at least ten times. This chain uses TRBV6-1 with TRBJ2-7, with 12 bases fitting TRBD1. V dropped 6 bases and J dropped 6; count of bases not matched to a gene: 15. The CDR3 runs 17 residues. Germline values: CDR1 MNHNS, CDR2 SASEGT. CDR3 loop: CASRPGGAGTGGFEQYF. The CDR3 nucleotides read TGTGCCAGCAGACCCGGAGGGGCCGGGACAGGGGGCTTCGAGCAGTACTTC.

This clonotype was found many times. V gene TRBV4-1 combines with J gene TRBJ1-5; unclear D gene. From germline, CDR1 is MGHRA and CDR2 YSYEKL. This CDR3 spans 12 amino acids. Trimming took 0 bases from V and 5 from J, leaving 2 bases between them. As DNA, the CDR3 is TGCGCCAGCAGCCAAGAGGATCAGCCCCAGCATTTT. Residues: CASSQEDQPQHF.

The CDR3 here is CASRSRSGGASEQFF. CDR3 coding DNA: TGTGCCAGCAGATCCAGGAGCGGGGGGGCCAGTGAGCAGTTCTTC. This rearrangement joins TRBV2 to TRBJ2-1; the match to TRBD2 covers 10 bases. V gave up 6 bases and J gave up 9 bases; unmatched junction bases: 11. The CDR3 has 15 amino acids. Germline V gives CDR1 SNHLY, CDR2 FYNNEI. Full variable domain (remainder filled in from reference TRBV2 and TRBJ2-1): EPEVTQTPSHQVTQMGQEVILRCVPISNHLYFYWYRQILGQKVEFLVSFYNNEISEKSEIFDDQFSVERPDGSNFTLKIRSTKLEDSAMYFCASRSRSGGASEQFFGPGTRLTVL.

This chain joins TRBV20-1 and TRBJ2-2, with 8 bases that match TRBD2. V shed 2 bases, J shed 1 base, and the junction held 3 bases outside the gene matches. The CDR3 contains 15 residues. From germline, CDR1 is DFQATT and CDR2 SNEGSKA (reference sequence). The CDR3 DNA is TGCAGTGCTAGAATCACTAGCGGGAACACCGGGGAGCTGTTTTTT. The encoded protein is CSARITSGNTGELFF.

This clonotype was counted many times. The V and J genes are TRBV29-1 and TRBJ2-3; 7 bases match TRBD1. In germline, CDR1 is SQVTM, CDR2 ANQGSEA. This CDR3 has 14 amino acids. Germline trimming cut 2 bases from V and 2 bases from J; bases unmatched to any gene: 4. This CDR3 reads CSVETTGSTDTQYF. The CDR3 coding sequence is TGCAGCGTTGAAACGACAGGGTCCACAGATACGCAGTATTTT.

This clonotype was seen ten or more times. V is TRBV4-3 and J is TRBJ2-1; D ambiguous. This CDR3 comprises 20 residues. V was shortened by 0 bases and J by 0 bases, with 21 bases between the two germline ends. The germline V gene has CDR1 LGHNA and CDR2 YSLEER. CDR3 sequence reads: CASSQDPTPIAQSSYNEQFF. The CDR3 bases are TGCGCCAGCAGCCAAGACCCCACACCAATAGCTCAGAGCTCCTACAATGAGCAGTTCTTC.

There are many counts of this clonotype. The rearrangement uses TRBV28 and TRBJ1-2; TRBD1 is a possible D gene (5 bases). V was pared by 2 bases and J by 4 bases, with 8 bases between. The CDR3 spans 13 residues. Germline V CDR1 and CDR2: MDHEN, SYDVKM. The CDR3 bases are TGTGCCAGCAGTTTAGGGGGGGTCTATGGCTACACCTTC. Translation gives CASSLGGVYGYTF.

The genes are TRBV27 and TRBJ1-6; D ambiguous. The CDR3 contains 12 residues. V shed 8 bases and J shed 7 bases, with 9 bases lying between them. Germline CDR1 MNHEY, CDR2 SMNVEV (reference sequence). The CDR3: CASGHPNSPLHF. CDR3 nucleotides: TGTGCCAGCGGGCACCCGAATTCACCCCTCCACTTT.

Ten or more counts support this clonotype. The V and J genes are TRBV7-2 and TRBJ2-3; 10 bases align to TRBD2. Germline V gene data show CDR1 as SGHTA and CDR2 as FQGNSA. CDR3 length equals 16 residues. V was clipped by 3 bases and J by 4 bases; unmatched bases: 7. The CDR3 nucleotides read TGTGCCAGCAGCTTGGACGGCCTAGCGGGGGCAGATACGCAGTATTTT. Translation: CASSLDGLAGADTQYF.